This TCR beta chain originates from a study of blood T cell repertoires in COVID-19. About the research overall: Researchers got acute and convalescent COVID-19 samples from the United States, Italy and Spain.

Libraries were prepared by immunoSEQ multiplex PCR; TCRdb keeps only in-frame clonotypes and omits some of them. Here the sample spans some 120,000 clones, roughly 80% being singletons. This CDR3 contains 11 residues. Germline V gives CDR1 MDHEN, CDR2 SYDVKM. Trimming took off 6 bases at V and 9 bases at J, with 6 bases between the two ends. The rearrangement joins TRBV28 to TRBJ1-6; D remains ambiguous. The clonotype originates from a man between 70 and 80 years old with acute or convalescent COVID-19. Sequenced material: peripheral blood. This CDR3 reads CASRSGSPLHF. CDR3 bases: TGTGCCAGCAGGTCAGGTTCACCCCTCCACTTT.